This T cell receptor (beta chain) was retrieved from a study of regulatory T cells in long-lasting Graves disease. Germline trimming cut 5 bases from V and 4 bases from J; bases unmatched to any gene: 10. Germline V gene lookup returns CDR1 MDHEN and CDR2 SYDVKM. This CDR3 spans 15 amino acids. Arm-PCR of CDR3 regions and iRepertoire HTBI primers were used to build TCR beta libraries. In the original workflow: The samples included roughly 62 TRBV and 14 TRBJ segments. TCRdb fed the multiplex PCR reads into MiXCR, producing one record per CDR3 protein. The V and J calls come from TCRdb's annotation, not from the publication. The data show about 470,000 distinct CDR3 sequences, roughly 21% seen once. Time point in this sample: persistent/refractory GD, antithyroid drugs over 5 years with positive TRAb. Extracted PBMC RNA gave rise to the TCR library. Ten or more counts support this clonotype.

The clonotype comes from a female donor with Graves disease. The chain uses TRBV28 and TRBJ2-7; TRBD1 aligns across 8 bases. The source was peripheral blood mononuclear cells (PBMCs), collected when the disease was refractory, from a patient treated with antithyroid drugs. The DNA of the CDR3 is TGTGCCAGCAGTCGGCCCGGGACAGGAATTTACGAGCAGTACTTC. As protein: CASSRPGTGIYEQYF.